One sample yielded the 2 T cell receptor beta chains listed below, sequenced in a study of T cell repertoires in cytomegalovirus infection. TCRdb fed the reads into MiXCR, producing one record per CDR3 protein. This sample has 250,000 to 300,000 distinct CDR3 sequences, with about 23% found just once. Source material: PBMCs. These receptor sequences come from a human donor in good health (CMV status not recorded). Some clones in this sample may be carry-over from other donors' samples.

The gene calls are TRBV20-1 and TRBJ1-3, with 8 bases identical to TRBD1. Germline V gene data show CDR1 as DFQATT and CDR2 as SNEGSKA (reference sequence). V shed 2 bases, J shed 0 bases, and the junction held 9 bases outside the gene matches. The CDR3 is made up of 17 amino acids. DNA for the CDR3: TGCAGTGCTAGACCAACCGGGACAGGCAACTCTGGAAACACCATATATTTT. Its translation: CSARPTGTGNSGNTIYF.

This sequence joins TRBV29-1 and TRBJ1-2; D perhaps matches TRBD1 (5 bases). CDR3 length equals 13 residues. The germline V and J ends were trimmed by 8 bases and 14 bases, with 27 bases remaining between them. Germline V gene lookup returns CDR1 SQVTM and CDR2 ANQGSEA. The CDR3 sequence: CSYRDGVRYAGTF. CDR3 nucleotide sequence: TGCAGCTACCGGGACGGAGTTCGCTATGCGGGGACCTTC.